Listed below are T cell receptor beta chains from one sample, sequenced in a study of control samples from healthy donors and cancer patients. The data were produced by immunoSEQ multiplex PCR, yet TCRdb's version contains in-frame clones alone and is incomplete. The sample lists about 63,000 clones, 75% to 85% seen once, with approximately 5% in the top ten. The sequencing sample was made of blood. These receptors all stem from a man aged 40-49 years in good health. Both conserved end residues are part of each CDR3. Each record gives: CDR3 DNA, CDR3 protein, V gene, D gene, J gene, clone size. A D gene is named only where the DNA matches it firmly. Not every row has a clone size; where given, it reads once, few, many or a size class.

cdr3_nt: TGTGCCAGCAGCTTCCAAACAGGGACCACTCACTATGGCTACACCTTC
cdr3_aa: CASSFQTGTTHYGYTF
v_call: TRBV7-2
d_call: -
j_call: TRBJ1-2
clone_size: once

cdr3_nt: TGTGCCAGCAGTTCCATACAGGGCACCCCGAACACTGAAGCTTTCTTT
cdr3_aa: CASSSIQGTPNTEAFF
v_call: TRBV28
d_call: -
j_call: TRBJ1-1
clone_size: -

cdr3_nt: TGTGCCAGCAGTTGGGACCACCTCTACGAGCAGTACTTC
cdr3_aa: CASSWDHLYEQYF
v_call: TRBV6-6
d_call: -
j_call: TRBJ2-7
clone_size: -

cdr3_nt: TGTGCCAGCAGCCGGGGACAGCAAGAGACCCAGTACTTC
cdr3_aa: CASSRGQQETQYF
v_call: TRBV7-3
d_call: TRBD1
j_call: TRBJ2-5
clone_size: -

cdr3_nt: TGTGCCAGCAGTTATGGGGGATTGCCACCCCTCCACTTT
cdr3_aa: CASSYGGLPPLHF
v_call: TRBV6-5
d_call: -
j_call: TRBJ1-6
clone_size: once

cdr3_nt: TGCGCCAGCAGCTTTGACGGTGAGACTAATGAAAAACTGTTTTTT
cdr3_aa: CASSFDGETNEKLFF
v_call: TRBV5-1
d_call: -
j_call: TRBJ1-4
clone_size: -

cdr3_nt: TGTGCCAGCAGCAAAAACAGGGCTCAGCCCCAGCATTTT
cdr3_aa: CASSKNRAQPQHF
v_call: TRBV7-2
d_call: -
j_call: TRBJ1-5
clone_size: -

cdr3_nt: TGTGCCAGCAGTGAAGTAACAGCAAATCAGCCCCAGCATTTT
cdr3_aa: CASSEVTANQPQHF
v_call: TRBV6-1
d_call: -
j_call: TRBJ1-5
clone_size: once

cdr3_nt: TGTGCCAGCAGCAGGGGGCTAGCGGGCACCGGGGAGCTGTTTTTT
cdr3_aa: CASSRGLAGTGELFF
v_call: TRBV2
d_call: -
j_call: TRBJ2-2
clone_size: -

cdr3_nt: TGTGCCAGCAGCCAAGTTGTCCACGAGCAGTACTTC
cdr3_aa: CASSQVVHEQYF
v_call: TRBV3-1/TRBV3-2
d_call: -
j_call: TRBJ2-7
clone_size: -

cdr3_nt: TGTGCCACCAGCAGAGATGTACCGGGACAGAAATATGGCTACACCTTC
cdr3_aa: CATSRDVPGQKYGYTF
v_call: TRBV15
d_call: TRBD1
j_call: TRBJ1-2
clone_size: -

cdr3_nt: TGCGCCAGCAGCTTGGAAAGACAGGGGCGTGAGGATGAGCAGTTCTTC
cdr3_aa: CASSLERQGREDEQFF
v_call: TRBV5-1
d_call: TRBD1
j_call: TRBJ2-1
clone_size: -

cdr3_nt: TGTGCCAGCGGGAAAGGAACCGGGACAGGCTATAATTCACCCCTCCACTTT
cdr3_aa: CASGKGTGTGYNSPLHF
v_call: TRBV7-2
d_call: TRBD1
j_call: TRBJ1-6
clone_size: once

cdr3_nt: TGTGCCAGCAGTACCGTCCCGATGTCACCCCTCCACTTT
cdr3_aa: CASSTVPMSPLHF
v_call: TRBV6-6
d_call: -
j_call: TRBJ1-6
clone_size: -

cdr3_nt: TGTGCCAGCAGCCCTGGGACAGCTCTCTCCTACAATGAGCAGTTCTTC
cdr3_aa: CASSPGTALSYNEQFF
v_call: TRBV7-6
d_call: TRBD1
j_call: TRBJ2-1
clone_size: -

cdr3_nt: TGTGCCAGCAGCGTATGGAACACCGGGGAGCTGTTTTTT
cdr3_aa: CASSVWNTGELFF
v_call: TRBV9
d_call: -
j_call: TRBJ2-2
clone_size: -